This entry concerns a single T cell receptor beta chain. The data were obtained in a study of T cells in Graves' hyperthyroidism and ophthalmopathy. Study background: Initial diagnosis, before any treatment, was when peripheral blood was collected.

Germline CDR1 LNHDA, CDR2 SQIVND (reference sequence). V lost 6 bases and J 4 bases, leaving 15 bases between the germline ends. The CDR3 is made up of 14 amino acids. Amplification of TCR beta CDR3 regions used RNA as the template. The study used the HTBI primer set for a first-round RT-PCR of the TCR CDR3. Each CDR3 protein gets one entry after TCRdb re-called the multiplex PCR reads with MiXCR. The profile shows about 92,000 distinct CDR3 sequences, under 65% of them singletons. Sequenced: blood. This clonotype originated in a woman aged 40 to 50 with Graves' hyperthyroidism. The chain links TRBV19 to TRBJ1-1; D gene unclear. CDR3 sequence: CASSVLDGGTEAFF. The CDR3, as DNA: TGTGCCAGTAGCGTATTAGACGGAGGCACTGAAGCTTTCTTT. The full variable domain, in which reference TRBV19 and TRBJ1-1 provide the parts outside the CDR3, is DGGITQSPKYLFRKEGQNVTLSCEQNLNHDAMYWYRQDPGQGLRLIYYSQIVNDFQKGDIAEGYSVSREKKESFPLTVTSAQKNPTAFYLCASSVLDGGTEAFFGQGTRLTVV.